The 29 T cell receptor beta chains presented below share a single source sample, sequenced in a study of B cell selection in AIRE deficiency. The sorted conventional CD4 T cells were gated as CD4+CD127+. Profiled with immunoSEQ multiplex PCR; TCRdb holds only in-frame clones, not every one. The sample includes some 25,000 clones, around 95% seen only once; the top ten take 0.24%. Sequenced material: CD4+CD127+ conventional T cells sorted from PBMCs. These receptors were collected from a human donor in good health.

This chain uses TRBV18 with TRBJ2-2; 8 nucleotides agree with TRBD1. V lost 1 base and J lost 4; bases outside the gene matches: 5. Looked up from germline, CDR1 is KGHSH and CDR2 is LQKENI. This CDR3 has 16 amino acids. The CDR3 region is CASSPRGQGTTGELFF. CDR3 nucleotides: TGTGCCAGCTCACCACGAGGACAGGGAACCACCGGGGAGCTGTTTTTT.

This clone turned up a few times. The J gene is TRBJ1-6, the V gene TRBV5-1; 9 bases agree with TRBD1. The J segment lost 10 bases and the V segment lost 1 base, leaving 3 bases of the junction unmatched. The germline gives CDR1 SGHRS, CDR2 YFSETQ. The CDR3 is 14 amino acids. The CDR3: CASSLTTGGSPLHF. The CDR3 nucleotides read TGCGCCAGCAGCTTGACGACAGGGGGGTCACCCCTCCACTTT.

This clone was observed once. The V gene is TRBV9, the J gene TRBJ1-1; no definite D call. This CDR3 has 13 amino acids. Germline-derived CDR1 and CDR2 are SGDLS and YYNGEE. V lost 4 bases and J lost 3, with 10 bases in between. CDR3 in amino acids: CASSPRTHTEAFF. The DNA of the CDR3 is TGTGCCAGCAGCCCACGGACTCACACTGAAGCTTTCTTT.

This chain joins TRBV6-1 and TRBJ2-7; D remains ambiguous. The CDR3 is 12 amino acids. Germline V gene lookup returns CDR1 MNHNS and CDR2 SASEGT. V lost 8 bases and J lost 2, with 10 bases in between. CDR3 bases: TGTGCCAGCGGGGTCAGAGCCTACGAGCAGTACTTC. Protein product: CASGVRAYEQYF.

The rearrangement joins TRBV7-2 to TRBJ2-7, with 10 bases aligning to TRBD2. Trimming at V came to 5 bases and at J to 0 bases, leaving 4 bases not matched to a gene. The CDR3 is 15 residues long. The germline V gene has CDR1 SGHTA and CDR2 FQGNSA. CDR3 amino acids: CASSPSGGNSYEQYF. The CDR3 bases are TGTGCCAGCAGCCCTAGCGGGGGCAACTCCTACGAGCAGTACTTC.

V usage is TRBV11-2 and J usage is TRBJ1-2; 10 bases align to TRBD1. The V gene end was trimmed by 1 base and the J gene end by 6 bases; junction bases not matched to a gene: 5. Germline V lookup: CDR1 SGHAT, CDR2 FQNNGV. The CDR3 is 15 residues long. The CDR3 protein is CASSLVGTGVDGYTF. CDR3 bases: TGTGCCAGCAGCTTAGTTGGGACAGGGGTGGATGGCTACACCTTC.

For this clone: Germline and junction disagree at one end, which may indicate a read error. CDR3 coding DNA: TGTGCCAACAGCTTAGCGGGGCAAGAGACCCAGTACTTC. Amino acid sequence: CANSLAGQETQYF. The V and J genes are TRBV7-9 and TRBJ2-5; TRBD2 matches 8 bases. The CDR3 runs to 13 residues. Germline CDR1 is SEHNR and CDR2 is FQNEAQ (reference sequence). Full variable domain (rest looked up from reference TRBV7-9 and TRBJ2-5): DTGVSQNPRHKITKRGQNVTFRCDPISEHNRLYWYRQTLGQGPEFLTYFQNEAQLEKSRLLSDRFSAERPKGSFSTLEIQRTEQGDSAMYLCANSLAGQETQYFGPGTRLLVL.

The J gene is TRBJ2-1, the V gene TRBV11-3; the D gene is possibly TRBD2 (6 bases). V dropped 0 bases and J dropped 8 bases, with 23 bases sitting between them. CDR1 SGHNT and CDR2 YENEEA come from the germline V gene. This CDR3 spans 18 amino acids. The CDR3 sequence is CASSLDRGWTCTPYEQFF. In nucleotides, the CDR3 is TGTGCCAGCAGCTTAGATCGGGGGTGGACATGCACCCCTTATGAGCAGTTCTTC.

This clone came up once. The V gene is TRBV5-4, the J gene TRBJ2-3, with 13 bases aligning to TRBD2. The CDR3 is 15 residues long. Germline values: CDR1 SGHNT, CDR2 YYREEE (reference sequence). V lost 4 bases and J lost 5; bases outside the gene matches: 4. This CDR3 reads CASSPRTSGGDTQYF. CDR3 coding DNA: TGTGCCAGCAGCCCGCGGACTAGCGGGGGAGATACGCAGTATTTT.

The chain joins TRBV19 to TRBJ2-7; D gene ambiguous. Germline V gene lookup returns CDR1 LNHDA and CDR2 SQIVND (reference sequence). This CDR3 is built from 13 residues. Trimming took off 3 bases at V and 3 bases at J, with 9 bases between the two ends. The CDR3 spells CASSMRQSYEQYF. In DNA, the CDR3 is TGTGCCAGTAGTATGCGTCAGAGCTACGAGCAGTACTTC.

The V call is TRBV20-1, the J call TRBJ2-2, with D possibly being TRBD2 (5 bases). Germline V CDR1 and CDR2: DFQATT, SNEGSKA (reference sequence). Trimming stripped 3 bases from V and 15 bases from J, with 14 bases between. This CDR3 comprises 11 residues. CDR3 bases: TGCAGTGCTAGGGCCGGGGTTAGGGTGTTTTTT. Encoded protein: CSARAGVRVFF.

The gene calls are TRBV6-5 and TRBJ1-2; D call uncertain. The V end lost 2 bases, the J end lost 8 bases, and 12 bases lay between the germline ends. Germline V lookup: CDR1 MNHEY, CDR2 SVGAGI. This CDR3 has 13 residues. The CDR3: CASSYDVAGGYTF. CDR3 DNA sequence: TGTGCCAGCAGTTACGACGTGGCTGGGGGCTACACCTTC.

The rearrangement uses TRBV7-6 and TRBJ1-5; TRBD1 matches at 10 bases. The CDR3 sequence is 15 residues long. Germline CDR1 reads SGHVS; CDR2 reads FNYEAQ. V was pared by 5 bases and J by 7 bases, with 8 bases of the junction left unmatched. CDR3: CASSPRQGARQPQHF. The CDR3 DNA is TGTGCCAGCAGCCCCAGACAGGGGGCGCGGCAGCCCCAGCATTTT.

V gene TRBV15 combines with J gene TRBJ2-1; D is undetermined. This CDR3 is built from 16 residues. The V gene's germline CDR1 is LNHNV and CDR2 YYDKDF (reference sequence). Trimming shortened V by 1 base and J by 7 bases, and 17 bases separated the two germline ends. The CDR3 protein is CATSRGGSQLRNEQFF. The CDR3 region has the DNA TGTGCCACCAGCAGAGGCGGATCACAACTGAGAAATGAGCAGTTCTTC.

The chain recombines TRBV5-4 with TRBJ1-1; D might be TRBD1 (6 bases). Germline V lookup: CDR1 SGHNT, CDR2 YYREEE (reference sequence). The CDR3 consists of 14 residues. The germline V and J ends were trimmed by 0 bases and 4 bases, with 10 bases remaining between them. The CDR3: CASSLDPGVTEAFF. CDR3 sequence (DNA): TGTGCCAGCAGCTTGGATCCAGGGGTCACTGAAGCTTTCTTT.

This chain uses TRBV5-5 with TRBJ2-3; 10 bases agree with TRBD2. The CDR3 loop spans 16 amino acids. V lost 3 bases, J lost 4 bases, and 8 bases stayed unmatched. Per the germline V gene, CDR1 is SGHKS and CDR2 is YYEKEE (reference sequence). CDR3 bases: TGTGCCAGCAGCTCCGAGCGGGGGGGCGTCGCAGATACGCAGTATTTT. Translated, it gives CASSSERGGVADTQYF.

CDR3 bases: TGCGCCAGCAGCTTCGGACAACCGGGGACCCAGTACTTC. Translation gives CASSFGQPGTQYF. The rearrangement links TRBV5-1 to TRBJ2-5; D perhaps matches TRBD1 (5 bases). The CDR3 spans 13 residues. The germline V gene has CDR1 SGHRS and CDR2 YFSETQ. The V end lost 2 bases, the J end lost 7 bases, and 12 bases lay between the germline ends.

V and J are TRBV20-1 and TRBJ2-1; D ambiguous. Trimming removed 4 bases from V and 4 bases from J, with 5 bases in between. CDR1 DFQATT and CDR2 SNEGSKA come from the germline V gene (reference sequence). CDR3 length: 11 amino acids. In nucleotides, the CDR3 is TGCAGTGCTAATAAATACAATGAGCAGTTCTTC. Its protein is CSANKYNEQFF.

The chain carries TRBV7-2 and TRBJ2-5, with TRBD1 as a possible D gene (5 bases). The CDR3 covers 13 residues. Per germline, CDR1 SGHTA and CDR2 FQGNSA. The ends were cut back, 5 bases at V and 4 bases at J, with 11 bases in the middle. DNA of the CDR3: TGTGCCAGCAGCCCCATTAGGGGAGAGACCCAGTACTTC. Translation: CASSPIRGETQYF.

This rearrangement joins TRBV27 to TRBJ2-2, with a possible D match to TRBD1 (5 bases). CDR1 is MNHEY and CDR2 is SMNVEV in the germline V gene (reference sequence). Trimming stripped 3 bases from V and 5 bases from J, with 10 bases between. The CDR3 runs to 14 residues. The chain's CDR3 is CASSFRERTGELFF. CDR3 in DNA: TGTGCCAGCAGTTTCAGGGAAAGGACCGGGGAGCTGTTTTTT.

The chain has TRBV2 and TRBJ1-2; TRBD1 aligns across 7 bases. Germline loops: CDR1 SNHLY, CDR2 FYNNEI. The length of the CDR3 is 14 residues. J lost 4 bases, V lost 6 bases, and 8 bases had no gene match. CDR3 loop: CASRPDRASYGYTF. The CDR3 DNA sequence: TGTGCCAGCAGACCCGACAGGGCGAGCTATGGCTACACCTTC.

This clone was picked up one time. The chain has TRBV7-2 and TRBJ1-1; TRBD1 is a possible D gene (6 bases). With 4 bases removed from V and 0 bases from J, the gap between germline ends came to 9 bases. CDR1 is SGHTA and CDR2 is FQGNSA in the germline V gene. The CDR3 has 14 amino acids. The chain's CDR3 is CASSWQGMNTEAFF. The CDR3 DNA follows: TGTGCCAGCAGCTGGCAGGGGATGAACACTGAAGCTTTCTTT. Variable domain in full (rest from reference TRBV7-2 and TRBJ1-1): GAGVSQSPSNKVTEKGKDVELRCDPISGHTALYWYRQSLGQGLEFLIYFQGNSAPDKSGLPSDRFSAERTGGSVSTLTIQRTQQEDSAVYLCASSWQGMNTEAFFGQGTRLTVV.

This chain links TRBV7-8 with TRBJ2-1; D possibly corresponds to TRBD2 (6 bases). The CDR3 spans 13 residues. V shed 5 bases and J shed 13 bases, with 18 bases lying between them. Looked up from germline, CDR1 is SGHVS and CDR2 is FQNEAQ. The CDR3 loop reads CASSPTAGQLQFF. CDR3 in DNA: TGTGCCAGCAGCCCCACCGCGGGGCAGTTACAGTTCTTC.

V gene TRBV6-1 combines with J gene TRBJ1-1, with D maybe TRBD1 (5 bases). Between the trimmed V and J ends, which lost 2 bases and 1 base, there was a span of 11 bases. The CDR3 is made up of 15 amino acids. Per the germline V gene, CDR1 is MNHNS and CDR2 is SASEGT. DNA for the CDR3: TGTGCCAGCAGTGAAAGGGGCGTCGGGAACACTGAAGCTTTCTTT. It encodes CASSERGVGNTEAFF.

The rearrangement joins TRBV5-1 to TRBJ2-3, with a weak D call TRBD2 (7 bases). CDR1 SGHRS and CDR2 YFSETQ come from the germline V gene. The CDR3 has 16 amino acids. The V and J ends lost 4 bases and 5 bases respectively, with 20 bases between them. The DNA for the CDR3 is TGCGCCAGCAGCCCCTCCGGGGCGGGGGCAGGAGATACGCAGTATTTT. Protein: CASSPSGAGAGDTQYF.

The J gene is TRBJ1-5, the V gene TRBV21-1. TRBV21-1 is a pseudogene. There are 16 residues in the CDR3. The CDR3 nucleotides are TGTGCCAGCAGCAAAATGGCAGGAGGATTCAATCAGCCCCAGCATTTT. Protein sequence: CASSKMAGGFNQPQHF.

In its sample, this clone was seen a few times. V is TRBV19 and J is TRBJ2-7; the D is unclear. Looked up from germline, CDR1 is LNHDA and CDR2 is SQIVND (reference sequence). The CDR3 runs 14 residues. The V gene lost 2 bases and the J gene lost 2 bases, with 10 bases spanning the gap. DNA for the CDR3: TGTGCCAGTAGTATAAAAGCAGGACCCTACGAGCAGTACTTC. This sequence encodes CASSIKAGPYEQYF.

This chain connects TRBV5-8 to TRBJ1-3, with a possible D match to TRBD1 (6 bases). V shed 0 bases and J shed 4 bases, with 14 bases lying between them. The CDR3 has 16 amino acids. The germline CDR1 and CDR2 sequences are SGHTS and YDEGEE. The CDR3 spells CASSLDQGPEGNTIYF. CDR3 nucleotide sequence: TGTGCCAGCAGCTTGGACCAGGGGCCGGAAGGAAACACCATATATTTT. Drawing the rest from reference TRBV5-8 and TRBJ1-3, the complete variable domain is EAGVTQSPTHLIKTRGQQATLRCSPISGHTSVYWYQQALGLGLQFLLWYDEGEERNRGNFPPRFSGRQFPNYSSELNVNALELEDSALYLCASSLDQGPEGNTIYFGEGSWLTVV.

V usage is TRBV1 and J usage is TRBJ2-3; the D call of TRBD2 is as the table states it, not checked on the DNA. TRBV1 is tagged as a pseudogene. The CDR3 consists of 16 residues. The CDR3 is CTSSSLAGLHTDTQYF. Here the CDR3 DNA reads TGCACCAGCAGCTCCCTAGCGGGACTGCACACAGATACGCAGTATTTT.